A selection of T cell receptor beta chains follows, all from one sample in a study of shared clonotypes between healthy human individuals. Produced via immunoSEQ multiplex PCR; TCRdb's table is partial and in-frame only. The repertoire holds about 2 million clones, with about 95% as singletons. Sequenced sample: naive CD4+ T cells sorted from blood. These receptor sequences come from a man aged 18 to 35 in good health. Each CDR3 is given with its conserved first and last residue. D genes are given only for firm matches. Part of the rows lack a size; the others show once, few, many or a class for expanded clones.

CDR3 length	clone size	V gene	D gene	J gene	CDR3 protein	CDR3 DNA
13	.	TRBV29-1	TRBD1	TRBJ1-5	CSAGQGGNQPQHF	TGCAGCGCCGGACAGGGTGGCAATCAGCCCCAGCATTTT
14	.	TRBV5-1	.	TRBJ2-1	CASSLGGIYNEQFF	TGCGCCAGCAGCTTGGGCGGGATATACAATGAGCAGTTCTTC
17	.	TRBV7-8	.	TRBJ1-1	CASSTARTVMANTEAFF	TGTGCCAGCAGCACAGCGAGGACGGTCATGGCCAACACTGAAGCTTTCTTT
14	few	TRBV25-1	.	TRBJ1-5	CASSRGVSNQPQHF	TGTGCCAGCAGTCGCGGGGTTAGCAATCAGCCCCAGCATTTT
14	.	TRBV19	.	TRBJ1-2	CASSSTGTNYGYTF	TGTGCCAGTAGTTCAACAGGGACTAACTATGGCTACACCTTC
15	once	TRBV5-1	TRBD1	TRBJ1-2	CASSLDRGGYYGYTF	TGCGCCAGCAGCTTGGACAGGGGCGGTTACTATGGCTACACCTTC
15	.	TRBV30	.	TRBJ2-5	CAWSVSHYLWETQYF	TGTGCCTGGAGTGTATCCCACTACTTGTGGGAGACCCAGTACTTC
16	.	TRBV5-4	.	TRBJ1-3	CASSLGGPLSGNTIYF	TGTGCCAGCAGCTTGGGGGGTCCCCTATCCGGAAACACCATATATTTT
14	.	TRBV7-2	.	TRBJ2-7	CASSLVQGSYEQYF	TGTGCCAGCAGCTTAGTACAGGGATCCTACGAGCAGTACTTC
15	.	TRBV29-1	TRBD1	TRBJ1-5	CSVLTGGNSNQPQHF	TGCAGCGTCTTGACAGGGGGAAATAGCAATCAGCCCCAGCATTTT
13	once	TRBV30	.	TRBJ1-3	CAWSTGYGNTIYF	TGTGCCTGGAGTACAGGGTACGGAAACACCATATATTTT
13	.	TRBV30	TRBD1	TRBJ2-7	CAWAGGGTYEQYF	TGTGCCTGGGCAGGGGGCGGCACCTACGAGCAGTACTTC
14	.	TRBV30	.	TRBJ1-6	CAWSGSRDNSPLHF	TGTGCCTGGAGCGGGTCACGAGATAATTCACCCCTCCACTTT
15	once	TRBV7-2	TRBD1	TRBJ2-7	CASSSQQGYSYEQYF	TGTGCCAGCAGCTCCCAACAGGGGTACTCCTACGAGCAGTACTTC
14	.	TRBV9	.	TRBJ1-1	CASSVVPMNTEAFF	TGTGCCAGCAGCGTAGTACCGATGAACACTGAAGCTTTCTTT
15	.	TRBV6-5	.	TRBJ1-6	CASSYSKGWDLPLHF	TGTGCCAGCAGTTACTCAAAAGGATGGGACTTGCCCCTCCACTTT
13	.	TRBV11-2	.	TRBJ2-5	CASSLGTSETQYF	TGTGCCAGCAGCTTAGGTACGTCGGAGACCCAGTACTTC
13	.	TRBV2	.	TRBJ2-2	CASTLGTTGELFF	TGTGCCAGCACCTTGGGGACAACCGGGGAGCTGTTTTTT
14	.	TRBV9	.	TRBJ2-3	CASSVMGTADTQYF	TGTGCCAGCAGCGTAATGGGGACTGCCGATACGCAGTATTTT
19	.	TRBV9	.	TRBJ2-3	CASSAYPNERLVTTDTQYF	TGTGCCAGCAGCGCATACCCTAATGAGCGGTTAGTAACCACAGATACGCAGTATTTT
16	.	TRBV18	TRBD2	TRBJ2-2	CASSLVGTSVDGELFF	TGTGCCAGCTCACTAGTCGGGACTAGCGTGGACGGGGAGCTGTTTTTT
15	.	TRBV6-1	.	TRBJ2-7	CASSLSGTLPYEQYF	TGTGCCAGCAGTTTGTCCGGGACGCTGCCTTACGAGCAGTACTTC
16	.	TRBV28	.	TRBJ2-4	CASSLLEGSAKNIQYF	TGTGCCAGCAGTTTATTGGAGGGGTCAGCCAAAAACATTCAGTACTTC
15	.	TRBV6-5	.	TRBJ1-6	CASGAVGAYNSPLHF	TGTGCCAGCGGGGCTGTGGGCGCCTATAATTCACCCCTCCACTTT
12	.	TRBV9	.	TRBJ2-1	CASSVERGEQFF	TGTGCCAGCAGCGTAGAGAGGGGTGAGCAGTTCTTC
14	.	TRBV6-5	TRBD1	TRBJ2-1	CASSRTGGRSGKLF	TGTGCCAGCAGCCGGACAGGGGGCAGGAGCGGGAAACTCTTC
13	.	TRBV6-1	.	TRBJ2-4	CASSGKRVNIQYF	TGTGCCAGCAGTGGGAAGCGGGTAAACATTCAGTACTTC
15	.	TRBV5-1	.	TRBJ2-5	CASSPGRSYQETQYF	TGCGCCAGCAGCCCGGGCCGCAGTTACCAAGAGACCCAGTACTTC
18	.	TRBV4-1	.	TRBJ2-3	CASSQEEGGRGSIDTQYF	TGCGCCAGCAGCCAAGAAGAGGGTGGCAGGGGAAGTATAGATACGCAGTATTTT
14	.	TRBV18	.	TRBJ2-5	CASSTRALQETQYF	TGTGCCAGCTCAACAAGGGCCCTCCAAGAGACCCAGTACTTC
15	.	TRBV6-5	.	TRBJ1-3	CASSPGVHSGNTIYF	TGTGCCAGCAGCCCAGGGGTCCACTCTGGAAACACCATATATTTT
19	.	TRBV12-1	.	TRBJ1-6	CASSFALENRDRDNSPLHF	TGTGCCAGCAGCTTTGCGTTAGAAAACCGGGACAGAGATAATTCACCCCTCCACTTT
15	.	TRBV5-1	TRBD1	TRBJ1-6	CASRAGTVDNSPLHF	TGCGCCAGCAGAGCCGGGACAGTCGATAATTCACCCCTCCACTTT
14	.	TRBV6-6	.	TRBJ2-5	CASRSRTQQETQYF	TGTGCCAGCAGATCTCGGACCCAACAAGAGACCCAGTACTTC
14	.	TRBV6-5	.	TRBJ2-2	CASKPSLNTGELFF	TGTGCCAGCAAACCTAGCCTAAACACCGGGGAGCTGTTTTTT
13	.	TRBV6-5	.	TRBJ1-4	CASSYLGDEKLFF	TGTGCCAGCAGTTACCTCGGTGACGAAAAACTGTTTTTT
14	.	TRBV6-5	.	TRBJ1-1	CATLWGALNTEAFF	TGTGCCACCCTCTGGGGAGCGTTGAACACTGAAGCTTTCTTT
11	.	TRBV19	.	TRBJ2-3	CASSFSDTQYF	TGTGCCAGTAGTTTCTCAGATACGCAGTATTTT
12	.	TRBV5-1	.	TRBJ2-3	CASGISTDTQYF	TGCGCCAGTGGGATTTCCACAGATACGCAGTATTTT
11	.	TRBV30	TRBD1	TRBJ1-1	CAYEGQLEAFF	TGTGCCTACGAGGGACAGCTTGAAGCTTTCTTT
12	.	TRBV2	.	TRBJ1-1	CASKRDVTEAFF	TGTGCCAGCAAAAGGGACGTCACTGAAGCTTTCTTT
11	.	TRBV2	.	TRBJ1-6	CASSVDTQLHF	TGTGCCAGCAGTGTGGACACCCAGCTCCACTTT
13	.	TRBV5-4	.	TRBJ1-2	CASSSQTNYGYTF	TGTGCCAGCAGCAGTCAGACAAACTATGGCTACACCTTC
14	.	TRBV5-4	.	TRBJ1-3	CASSLAASGNTIYF	TGTGCCAGCAGCTTGGCCGCGTCTGGAAACACCATATATTTT
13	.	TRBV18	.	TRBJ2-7	CASSRGLEDEQYF	TGTGCCAGCTCACGGGGACTTGAGGACGAGCAGTACTTC